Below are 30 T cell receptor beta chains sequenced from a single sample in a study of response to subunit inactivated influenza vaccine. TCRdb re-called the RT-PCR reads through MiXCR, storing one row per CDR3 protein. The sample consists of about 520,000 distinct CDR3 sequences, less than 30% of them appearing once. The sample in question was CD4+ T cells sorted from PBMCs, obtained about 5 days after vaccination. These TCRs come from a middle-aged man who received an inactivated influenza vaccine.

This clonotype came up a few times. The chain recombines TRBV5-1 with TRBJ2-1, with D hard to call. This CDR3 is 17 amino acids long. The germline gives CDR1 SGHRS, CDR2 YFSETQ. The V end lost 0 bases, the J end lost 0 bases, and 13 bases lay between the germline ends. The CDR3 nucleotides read TGCGCCAGCAGCTTGGAGGTACTGAAAGGCTCCTACAATGAGCAGTTCTTC. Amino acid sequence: CASSLEVLKGSYNEQFF.

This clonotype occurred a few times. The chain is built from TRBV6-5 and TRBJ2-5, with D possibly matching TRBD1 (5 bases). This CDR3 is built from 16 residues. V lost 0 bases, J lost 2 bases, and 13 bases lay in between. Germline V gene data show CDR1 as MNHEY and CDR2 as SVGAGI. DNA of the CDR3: TGTGCCAGCAGTTACTCTTTGGACACGCCACAAGAGACCCAGTACTTC. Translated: CASSYSLDTPQETQYF.

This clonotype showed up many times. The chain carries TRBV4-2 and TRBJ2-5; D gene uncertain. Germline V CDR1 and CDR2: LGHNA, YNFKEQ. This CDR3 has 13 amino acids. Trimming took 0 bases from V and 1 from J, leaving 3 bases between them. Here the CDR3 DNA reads TGTGCCAGCAGCCAAGACGTCCAAGAGACCCAGTACTTC. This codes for CASSQDVQETQYF.

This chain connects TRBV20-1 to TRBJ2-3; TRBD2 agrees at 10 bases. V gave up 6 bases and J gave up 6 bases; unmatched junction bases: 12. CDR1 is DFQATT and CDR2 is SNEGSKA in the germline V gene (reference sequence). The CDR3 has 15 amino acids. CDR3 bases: TGCAGTGCCCCCGGGGGTAGCGGGGGGAGTGATACGCAGTATTTT. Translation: CSAPGGSGGSDTQYF.

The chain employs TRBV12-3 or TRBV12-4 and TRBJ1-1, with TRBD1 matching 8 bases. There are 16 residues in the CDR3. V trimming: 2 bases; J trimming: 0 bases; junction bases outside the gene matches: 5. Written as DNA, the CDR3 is TGTGCCAGCAGTTTATCCACAGGGGGTATGAACACTGAAGCTTTCTTT. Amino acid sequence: CASSLSTGGMNTEAFF.

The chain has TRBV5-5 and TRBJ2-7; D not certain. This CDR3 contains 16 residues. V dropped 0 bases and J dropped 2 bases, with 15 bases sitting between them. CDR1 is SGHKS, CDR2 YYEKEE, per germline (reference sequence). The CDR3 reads CASSLDQEKTTYEQYF. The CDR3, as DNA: TGTGCCAGCAGCTTGGACCAGGAAAAAACAACCTACGAGCAGTACTTC.

The CDR3 DNA follows: TGTGCCACCAGCAGAGATGTTCGAGGGACTGCAACTAATGAAAAACTGTTTTTT. This sequence encodes CATSRDVRGTATNEKLFF. This sequence joins TRBV15 and TRBJ1-4, with TRBD1 as a possible D gene (5 bases). Germline assignment: CDR1 LNHNV and CDR2 YYDKDF (reference sequence). Deletions cut 0 bases from V and 0 bases from J, with 14 bases between. The CDR3 is made up of 18 amino acids.

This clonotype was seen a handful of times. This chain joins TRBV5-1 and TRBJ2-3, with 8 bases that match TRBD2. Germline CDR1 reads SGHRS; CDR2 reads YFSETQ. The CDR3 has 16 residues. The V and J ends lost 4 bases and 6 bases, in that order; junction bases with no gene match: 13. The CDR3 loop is CASSPQYAGGGDTQYF. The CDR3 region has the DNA TGCGCCAGCAGCCCGCAATATGCGGGAGGCGGGGATACGCAGTATTTT.

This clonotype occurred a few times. The CDR3 region has the DNA TGTGCCACCAGTGACCAACAGGGAAATTATGGCTACACCTTC. Protein product: CATSDQQGNYGYTF. This chain uses TRBV24-1 with TRBJ1-2, with D possibly being TRBD1 (6 bases). CDR1 KGHDR and CDR2 SFDVKD come from the germline V gene. V shed 4 bases and J shed 5 bases, with 13 bases lying between them. The CDR3 length is 14 residues.

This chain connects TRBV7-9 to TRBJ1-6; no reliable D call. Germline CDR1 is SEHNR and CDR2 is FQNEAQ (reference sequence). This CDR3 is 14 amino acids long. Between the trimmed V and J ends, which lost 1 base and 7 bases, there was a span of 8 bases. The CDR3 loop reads CASSLEARNSPLHF. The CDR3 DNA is TGTGCCAGCAGCTTAGAGGCCCGCAATTCACCCCTCCACTTT.

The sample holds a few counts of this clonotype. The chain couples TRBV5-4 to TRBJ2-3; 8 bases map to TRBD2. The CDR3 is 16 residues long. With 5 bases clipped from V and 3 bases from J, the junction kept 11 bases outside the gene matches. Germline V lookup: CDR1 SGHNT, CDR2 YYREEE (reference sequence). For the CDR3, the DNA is TGTGCCAGCAGATTGCCGGGACTAGAATCAACAGATACGCAGTATTTT. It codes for CASRLPGLESTDTQYF.

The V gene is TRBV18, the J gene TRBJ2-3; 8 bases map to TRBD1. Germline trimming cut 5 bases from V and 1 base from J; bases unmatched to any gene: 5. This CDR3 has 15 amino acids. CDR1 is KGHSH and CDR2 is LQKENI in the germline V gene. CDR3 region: CASSYGQGGTDTQYF. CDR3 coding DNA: TGTGCCAGCTCATACGGACAGGGCGGCACAGATACGCAGTATTTT. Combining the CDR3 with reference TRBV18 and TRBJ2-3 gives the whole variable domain NAGVMQNPRHLVRRRGQEARLRCSPMKGHSHVYWYRQLPEEGLKFMVYLQKENIIDESGMPKERFSAEFPKEGPSILRIQQVVRGDSAAYFCASSYGQGGTDTQYFGPGTRLTVL.

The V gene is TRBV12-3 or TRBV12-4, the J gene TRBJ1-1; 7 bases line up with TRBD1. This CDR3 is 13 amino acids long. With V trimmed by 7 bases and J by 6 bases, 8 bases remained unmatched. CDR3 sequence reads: CASNKRGPAEAFF. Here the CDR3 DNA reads TGTGCCAGCAACAAAAGGGGGCCGGCTGAAGCTTTCTTT.

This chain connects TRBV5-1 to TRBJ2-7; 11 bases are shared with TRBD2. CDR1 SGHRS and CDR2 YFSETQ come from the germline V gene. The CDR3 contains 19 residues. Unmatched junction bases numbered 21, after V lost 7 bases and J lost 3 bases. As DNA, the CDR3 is TGCGCCAGCCGATCCGTCGGGCTAGCGGGAGGCTTTAGTTACTACGAGCAGTACTTC. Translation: CASRSVGLAGGFSYYEQYF.

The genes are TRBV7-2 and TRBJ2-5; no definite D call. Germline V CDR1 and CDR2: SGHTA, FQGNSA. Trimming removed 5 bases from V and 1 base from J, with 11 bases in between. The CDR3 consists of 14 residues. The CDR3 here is CASSLSNSQETQYF. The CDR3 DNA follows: TGTGCCAGCAGCCTCTCCAACTCCCAAGAGACCCAGTACTTC.

The CDR3 DNA follows: TGCGCCAGCAGCTTTACTAGAGTAGGAACAGATACGCAGTATTTT. The encoded protein is CASSFTRVGTDTQYF. V usage is TRBV5-1 and J usage is TRBJ2-3, with D possibly TRBD2 on 5 matching bases. CDR3 length: 15 amino acids. Between the trimmed V and J ends, which lost 2 bases and 3 bases, there was a span of 13 bases. Germline CDR1 reads SGHRS; CDR2 reads YFSETQ.

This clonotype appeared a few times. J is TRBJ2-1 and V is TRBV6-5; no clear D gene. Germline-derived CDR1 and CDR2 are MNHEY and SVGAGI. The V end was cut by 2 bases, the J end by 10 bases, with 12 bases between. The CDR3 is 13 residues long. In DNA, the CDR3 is TGTGCCAGCAGTTACGGGCTACGTAGAGAGCAGTTCTTC. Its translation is CASSYGLRREQFF.

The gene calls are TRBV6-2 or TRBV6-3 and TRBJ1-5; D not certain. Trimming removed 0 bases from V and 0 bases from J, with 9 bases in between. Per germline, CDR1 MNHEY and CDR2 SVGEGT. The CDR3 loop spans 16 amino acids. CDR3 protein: CASSYSTTSSNQPQHF. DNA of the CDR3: TGTGCCAGCAGTTACTCGACAACATCTAGCAATCAGCCCCAGCATTTT.

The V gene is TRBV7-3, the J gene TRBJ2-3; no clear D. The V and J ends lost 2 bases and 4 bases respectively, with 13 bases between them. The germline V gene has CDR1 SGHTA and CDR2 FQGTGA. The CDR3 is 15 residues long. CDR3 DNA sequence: TGTGCCAGCAGCTTAGGGAATCACCGGGCAGATACGCAGTATTTT. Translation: CASSLGNHRADTQYF.

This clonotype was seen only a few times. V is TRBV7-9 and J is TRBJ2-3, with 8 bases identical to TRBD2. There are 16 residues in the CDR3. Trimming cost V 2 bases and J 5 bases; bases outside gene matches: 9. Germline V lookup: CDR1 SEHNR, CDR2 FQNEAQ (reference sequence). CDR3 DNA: TGTGCCAGCAGCTTATATACAGCGGGAGACCAAGATACGCAGTATTTT. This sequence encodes CASSLYTAGDQDTQYF.

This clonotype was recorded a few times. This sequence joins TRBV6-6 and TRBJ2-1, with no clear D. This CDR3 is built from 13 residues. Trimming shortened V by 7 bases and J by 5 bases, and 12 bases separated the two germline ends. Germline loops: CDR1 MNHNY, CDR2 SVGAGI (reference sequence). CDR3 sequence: CASKFSKNNEQFF. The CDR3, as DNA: TGTGCCAGCAAGTTCAGTAAAAACAATGAGCAGTTCTTC.

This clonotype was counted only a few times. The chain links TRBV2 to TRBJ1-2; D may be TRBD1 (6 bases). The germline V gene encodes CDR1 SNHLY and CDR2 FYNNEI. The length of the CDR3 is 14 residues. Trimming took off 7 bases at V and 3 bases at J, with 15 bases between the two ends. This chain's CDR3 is CASTFGGLDYGYTF. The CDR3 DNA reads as TGTGCCAGCACGTTCGGGGGCTTGGACTATGGCTACACCTTC.

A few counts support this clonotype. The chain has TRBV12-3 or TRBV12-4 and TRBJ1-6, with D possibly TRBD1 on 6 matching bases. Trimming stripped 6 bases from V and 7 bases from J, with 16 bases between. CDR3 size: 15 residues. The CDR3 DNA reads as TGTGCCAGCAGCCCAGTTGGGGGCAGGAATTCACCCCTCCACTTT. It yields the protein CASSPVGGRNSPLHF.

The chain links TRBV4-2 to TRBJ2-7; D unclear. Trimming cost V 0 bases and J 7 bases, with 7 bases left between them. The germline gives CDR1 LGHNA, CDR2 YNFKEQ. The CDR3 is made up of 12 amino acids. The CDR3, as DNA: TGTGCCAGCAGCCAAGATAACTGGGAGCAGTACTTC. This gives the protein CASSQDNWEQYF.

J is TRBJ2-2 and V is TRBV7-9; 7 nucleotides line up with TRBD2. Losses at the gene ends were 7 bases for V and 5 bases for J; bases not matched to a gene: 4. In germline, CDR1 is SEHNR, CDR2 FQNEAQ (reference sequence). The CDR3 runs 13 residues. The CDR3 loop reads CASIWGGTGELFF. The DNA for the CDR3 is TGTGCCAGCATCTGGGGGGGGACCGGGGAGCTGTTTTTT.

Here the CDR3 reads CASSQEWREPTDTQYF. The DNA of the CDR3 is TGTGCCAGCAGCCAAGAATGGCGGGAACCCACAGATACGCAGTATTTT. The rearrangement uses TRBV4-2 and TRBJ2-3; D is perhaps TRBD2 (6 bases). Deletions cut 0 bases from V and 2 bases from J, with 12 bases between. CDR3 size: 16 residues. The germline CDR1 and CDR2 sequences are LGHNA and YNFKEQ.

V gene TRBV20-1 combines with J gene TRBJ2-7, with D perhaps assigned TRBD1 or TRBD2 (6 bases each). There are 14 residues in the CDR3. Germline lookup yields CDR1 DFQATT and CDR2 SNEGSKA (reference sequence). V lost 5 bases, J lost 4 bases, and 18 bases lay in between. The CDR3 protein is CSAPVGGLPYEQYF. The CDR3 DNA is TGCAGTGCTCCAGTGGGGGGCCTCCCTTACGAGCAGTACTTC.

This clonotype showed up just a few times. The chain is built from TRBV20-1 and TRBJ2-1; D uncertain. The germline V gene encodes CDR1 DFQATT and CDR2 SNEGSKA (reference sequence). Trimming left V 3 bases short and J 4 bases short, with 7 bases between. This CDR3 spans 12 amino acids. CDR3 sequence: CSASGQYNEQFF. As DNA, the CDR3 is TGCAGTGCTAGTGGGCAGTACAATGAGCAGTTCTTC.

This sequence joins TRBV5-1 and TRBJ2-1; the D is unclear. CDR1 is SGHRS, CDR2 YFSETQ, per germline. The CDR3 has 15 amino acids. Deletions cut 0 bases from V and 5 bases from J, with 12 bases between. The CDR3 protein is CASSLAPSWDNEQFF. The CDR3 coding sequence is TGCGCCAGCAGCTTGGCCCCCTCGTGGGACAATGAGCAGTTCTTC.

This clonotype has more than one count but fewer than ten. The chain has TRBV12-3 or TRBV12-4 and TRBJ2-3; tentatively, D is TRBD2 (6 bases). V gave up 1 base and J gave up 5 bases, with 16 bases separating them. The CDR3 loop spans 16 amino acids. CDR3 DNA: TGTGCCAGCAGTTTAGGCACTAGCCCTCTTAGAGATACGCAGTATTTT. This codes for CASSLGTSPLRDTQYF.